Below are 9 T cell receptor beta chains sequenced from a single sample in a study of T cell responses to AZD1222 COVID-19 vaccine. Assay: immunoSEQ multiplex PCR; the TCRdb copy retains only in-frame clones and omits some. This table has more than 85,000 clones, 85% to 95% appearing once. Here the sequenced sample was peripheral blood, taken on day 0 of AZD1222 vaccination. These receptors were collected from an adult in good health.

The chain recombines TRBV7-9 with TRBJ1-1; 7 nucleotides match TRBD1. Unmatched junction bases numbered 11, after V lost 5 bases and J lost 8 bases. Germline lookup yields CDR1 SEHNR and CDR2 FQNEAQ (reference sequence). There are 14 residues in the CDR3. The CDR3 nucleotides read TGTGCCAGCAGCGCATGGACAGGTTCCGCCGAAGCTTTCTTT. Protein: CASSAWTGSAEAFF. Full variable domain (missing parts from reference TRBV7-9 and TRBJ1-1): DTGVSQNPRHKITKRGQNVTFRCDPISEHNRLYWYRQTLGQGPEFLTYFQNEAQLEKSRLLSDRFSAERPKGSFSTLEIQRTEQGDSAMYLCASSAWTGSAEAFFGQGTRLTVV.

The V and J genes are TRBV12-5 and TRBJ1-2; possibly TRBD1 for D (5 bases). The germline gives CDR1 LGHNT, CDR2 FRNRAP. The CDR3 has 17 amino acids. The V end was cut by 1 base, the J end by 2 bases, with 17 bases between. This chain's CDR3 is CASGLEGDPYFNYGYTF. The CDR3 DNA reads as TGTGCTAGTGGTTTGGAAGGGGACCCCTATTTCAACTATGGCTACACCTTC. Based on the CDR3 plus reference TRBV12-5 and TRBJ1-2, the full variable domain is DARVTQTPRHKVTEMGQEVTMRCQPILGHNTVFWYRQTMMQGLELLAYFRNRAPLDDSGMPKDRFSAEMPDATLATLKIQPSEPRDSAVYFCASGLEGDPYFNYGYTFGSGTRLTVV.

Here the CDR3 DNA reads TGTGCCAGCAGCGGAGACTACAATGAGCAGTTCTTC. Protein product: CASSGDYNEQFF. The V and J genes are TRBV27 and TRBJ2-1, with D uncertain. The V gene lost 6 bases and the J gene lost 3 bases, with 6 bases spanning the gap. CDR1 and CDR2 (germline): MNHEY, SMNVEV (reference sequence). CDR3 size: 12 residues.

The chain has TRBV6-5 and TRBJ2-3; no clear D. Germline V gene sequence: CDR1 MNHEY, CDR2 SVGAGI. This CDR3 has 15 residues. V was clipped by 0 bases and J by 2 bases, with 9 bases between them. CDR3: CASSYSVRSTDTQYF. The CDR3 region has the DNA TGTGCCAGCAGTTACTCGGTACGCTCCACAGATACGCAGTATTTT.

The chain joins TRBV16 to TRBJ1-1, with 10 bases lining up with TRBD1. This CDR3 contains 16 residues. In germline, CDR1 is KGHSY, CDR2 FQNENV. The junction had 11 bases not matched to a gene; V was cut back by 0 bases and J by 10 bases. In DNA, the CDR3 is TGTGCCAGCAGCCAATCCCGCCCGGGACAGGGGAAAGGAGCTTTCTTT. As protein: CASSQSRPGQGKGAFF.

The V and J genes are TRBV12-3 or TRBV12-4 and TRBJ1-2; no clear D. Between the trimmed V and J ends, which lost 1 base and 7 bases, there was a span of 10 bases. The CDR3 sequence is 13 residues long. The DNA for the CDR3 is TGTGCCAGCAGTTTAGTAGGGATGGGTGGCTACACCTTC. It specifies CASSLVGMGGYTF.

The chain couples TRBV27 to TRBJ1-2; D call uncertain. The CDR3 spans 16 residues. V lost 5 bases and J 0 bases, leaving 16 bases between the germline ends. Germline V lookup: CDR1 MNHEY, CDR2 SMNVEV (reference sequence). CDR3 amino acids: CASSPRRELANYGYTF. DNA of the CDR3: TGTGCCAGCAGTCCAAGGAGGGAGTTAGCTAACTATGGCTACACCTTC.

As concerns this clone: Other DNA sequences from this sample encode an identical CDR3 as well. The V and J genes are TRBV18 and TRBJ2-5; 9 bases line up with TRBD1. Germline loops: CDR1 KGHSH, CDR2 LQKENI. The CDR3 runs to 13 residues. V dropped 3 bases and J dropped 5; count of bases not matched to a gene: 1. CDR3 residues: CASSPGTGETQYF. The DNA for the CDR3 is TGTGCCAGCTCACCCGGGACAGGGGAGACCCAGTACTTC.

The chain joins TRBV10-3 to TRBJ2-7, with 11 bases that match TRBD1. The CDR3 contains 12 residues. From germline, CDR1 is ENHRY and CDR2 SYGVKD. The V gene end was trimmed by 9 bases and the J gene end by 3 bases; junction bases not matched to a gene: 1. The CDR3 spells CAMGTGGYEQYF. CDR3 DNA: TGTGCCATGGGGACAGGGGGCTACGAGCAGTACTTC.